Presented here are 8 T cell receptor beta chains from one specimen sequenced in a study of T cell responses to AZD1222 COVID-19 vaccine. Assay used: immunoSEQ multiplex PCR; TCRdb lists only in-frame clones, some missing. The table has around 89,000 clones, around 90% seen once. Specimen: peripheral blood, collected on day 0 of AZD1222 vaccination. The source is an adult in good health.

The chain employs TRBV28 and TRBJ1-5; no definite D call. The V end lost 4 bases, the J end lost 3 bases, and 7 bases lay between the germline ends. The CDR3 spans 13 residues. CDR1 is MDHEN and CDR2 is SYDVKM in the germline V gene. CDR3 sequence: CASSWSPNQPQHF. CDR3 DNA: TGTGCCAGCAGTTGGTCGCCCAATCAGCCCCAGCATTTT.

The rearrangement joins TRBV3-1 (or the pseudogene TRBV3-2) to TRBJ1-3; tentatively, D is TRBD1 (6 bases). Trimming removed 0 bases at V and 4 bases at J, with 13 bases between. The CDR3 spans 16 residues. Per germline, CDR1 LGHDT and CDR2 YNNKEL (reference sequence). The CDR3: CASSQDRGARGNTIYF. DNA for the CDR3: TGTGCCAGCAGCCAAGATAGGGGGGCTCGGGGAAACACCATATATTTT.

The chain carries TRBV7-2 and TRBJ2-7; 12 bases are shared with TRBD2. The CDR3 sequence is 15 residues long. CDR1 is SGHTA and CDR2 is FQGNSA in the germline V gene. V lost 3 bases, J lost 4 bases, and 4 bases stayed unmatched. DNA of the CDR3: TGTGCCAGCAGCTTTTTAGGGACTAGCGGGTACGAGCAGTACTTC. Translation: CASSFLGTSGYEQYF.

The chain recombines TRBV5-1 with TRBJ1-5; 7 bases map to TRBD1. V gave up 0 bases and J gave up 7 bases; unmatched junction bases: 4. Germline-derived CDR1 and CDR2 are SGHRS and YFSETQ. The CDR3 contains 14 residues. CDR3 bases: TGCGCCAGCAGCTTGGGACAGGGAGGCCAGCCCCAGCATTTT. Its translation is CASSLGQGGQPQHF.

In DNA form, the CDR3 reads TGTGCCAGCAGACCTGGGCGGGGGCCCTCCTACGAGCAGTACTTC. Translating it yields CASRPGRGPSYEQYF. The chain uses TRBV6-6 and TRBJ2-7, with D possibly matching TRBD2 (7 bases). V lost 6 bases and J lost 0, with 15 bases in between. The CDR3 is made up of 15 amino acids. From germline, CDR1 is MNHNY and CDR2 SVGAGI (reference sequence).

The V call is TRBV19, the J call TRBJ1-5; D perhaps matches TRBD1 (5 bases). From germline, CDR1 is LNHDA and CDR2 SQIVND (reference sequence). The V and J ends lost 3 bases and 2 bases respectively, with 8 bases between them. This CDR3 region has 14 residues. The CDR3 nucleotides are TGTGCCAGTAGTATGCGGGGGGGCAATCAGCCCCAGCATTTT. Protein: CASSMRGGNQPQHF.

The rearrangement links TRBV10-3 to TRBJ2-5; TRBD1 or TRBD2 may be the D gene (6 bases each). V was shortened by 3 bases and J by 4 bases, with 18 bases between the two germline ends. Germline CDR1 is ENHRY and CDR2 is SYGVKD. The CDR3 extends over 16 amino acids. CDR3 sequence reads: CAISDMGRGARETQYF. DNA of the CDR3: TGTGCCATCAGTGATATGGGAAGGGGGGCACGAGAGACCCAGTACTTC.

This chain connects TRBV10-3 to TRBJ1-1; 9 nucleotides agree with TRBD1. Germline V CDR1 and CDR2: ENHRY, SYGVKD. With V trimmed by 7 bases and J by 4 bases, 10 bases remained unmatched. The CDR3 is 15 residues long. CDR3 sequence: CAIMLQGARGTEAFF. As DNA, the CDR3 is TGTGCCATCATGTTACAGGGGGCGCGGGGCACTGAAGCTTTCTTT.